The T cell receptor (beta chain) described here comes from a study of CD8+CD57+ T cells in acquired aplastic anemia. Turning to the study itself: DNA from sorted CD4+ and CD8+ cells averaged around 3.2 ug. Study results and caveats: Controls and patients did not differ significantly in CD8+ Simpson's diversity. Patients shared twenty-nine CD8+ CDR3 sequences with controls.

Profiling of TCR beta VDJ combinations and CDR3 sequences used genomic DNA as template. TCRdb re-called the reads with MiXCR, one entry per CDR3 protein. The sample records hundreds of thousands of distinct CDR3 sequences, 65% to 90% being singletons. Germline V gene sequence: CDR1 SNHLY, CDR2 FYNNEI. This CDR3 contains 15 residues. The junction had 8 bases not matched to a gene; V was cut back by 4 bases and J by 6 bases. This clonotype has just a few counts. What it binds is not known. Whoever was chosen for sequencing had shown CD8+CD57+ cell expansion by flow cytometry. Patients were treatment-naive when blood was sampled.

This receptor was taken from a human donor with aplastic anemia. The chain carries TRBV2 and TRBJ2-3; 9 nucleotides agree with TRBD2. Sequences were obtained from sorted CD4+, CD8+, or CD8+CD57+ T cells (not recorded which) from PBMCs. The chain's CDR3 is CASSGLAGPRDTQYF. The CDR3 nucleotides read TGTGCCAGCAGTGGGCTAGCGGGGCCCAGGGATACGCAGTATTTT.